The sequence of this T cell receptor beta chain was determined in a study of CD8 T cells in ankylosing spondylitis. V lost 3 bases, J lost 6 bases, and 15 bases lay in between. The CDR3 is 15 amino acids. The germline V gene has CDR1 SGHTA and CDR2 FQGNSA. A word on this clonotype: What it recognizes is unknown.

Researchers built TCR beta libraries using quantitative 5'-RACE with molecular barcodes. TCRdb fed the 5' RACE reads into MiXCR, producing one record per CDR3 protein. The sample includes around 150,000 distinct CDR3 sequences, about an eighth of them seen just once. Whole-study results and caveats: Disease-linked clones bore a CD8+ phenotype and were relatively rare in peripheral blood. As reported, disease-linked clones showed significant enrichment in matched ankylosing spondylitis synovial fluid.

The J gene is TRBJ2-1, the V gene TRBV7-2; D is undetermined. Sequencing used blood, either unsorted or a sorted T cell fraction (not recorded which). The receptor's source is a female donor with ankylosing spondylitis or in good health (not recorded which). The DNA of the CDR3 is TGTGCCAGCAGCTTCCCCCCGACTGGAGTCAATGAGCAGTTCTTC. The encoded protein is CASSFPPTGVNEQFF.